Following are 6 T cell receptor beta chains from one sample sequenced in a study of T cells in women clearing cervical HPV infection. Clones were read by immunoSEQ multiplex PCR, and TCRdb kept only the in-frame ones, dropping some. The clone table shows some 46,000 clones, with the ten largest holding roughly 35%. The sequencing sample was made of blood buffy coat. These receptors were taken from a woman aged 18 to 69 with a cervical HPV16 infection that either progressed to CIN3+ or cleared (not recorded which).

A remark on this clone: The read falls 3 residues short of the CDR3 end, and the missing part is taken from the germline J gene. The rearrangement uses TRBV20-1 and TRBJ2-1, with 8 bases identical to TRBD2. V shed 4 bases, J shed 6 bases, and the junction held 8 bases outside the gene matches. The germline CDR1 and CDR2 sequences are DFQATT and SNEGSKA (reference sequence). This CDR3 contains 14 residues. CDR3 DNA (partial): TGCAGTGCTATCGGGGGGGGGCTAGGCAATGAG. Its protein is CSAIGGGLGNE. The entire CDR3 protein is CSAIGGGLGNEQFF.

As for this clone: The sequenced fragment ends 3 residues before the CDR3 boundary, so the rest is inferred from the germline J gene. The V gene is TRBV19, the J gene TRBJ2-7, with 9 bases that match TRBD1. This CDR3 has 14 residues. J was trimmed by 4 bases and V by 8 bases; bases with no gene match: 9. Germline CDR1 is LNHDA and CDR2 is SQIVND (reference sequence). The CDR3 here is CASAAGTGYYEQYF. CDR3 bases read: TGTGCCAGTGCCGCGGGGACAGGGTATTACGAG.

CDR3 sequence reads: CASSRESLNTEAFF. The sequenced part of the CDR3 DNA is TGCGCCAGCAGCCGAGAGAGCCTGAACACTGAA. The V call is TRBV5-1, the J call TRBJ1-1; D gene unclear. The CDR3 end is not reached by the read, which stops 3 residues before it; the germline J gene fills it in. The CDR3 is made up of 14 amino acids. Germline CDR1 is SGHRS and CDR2 is YFSETQ. Trimming pared 4 bases from V and 0 bases from J, leaving 10 bases between.

On this clone itself: The read terminates 3 residues before the CDR3 end, so the remaining end is supplied by the germline J gene. This chain joins TRBV10-3 and TRBJ1-3; D not certain. CDR3 length equals 15 residues. V shed 5 bases and J shed 2 bases, with 13 bases lying between them. Germline V gene lookup returns CDR1 ENHRY and CDR2 SYGVKD. The part of the CDR3 DNA that was read is TGTGCCATCAGTACGACGGACTGGGCTGGAAACACC. It translates to CAISTTDWAGNT. In full, the CDR3 is CAISTTDWAGNTIYF.

With regard to this clone: The read ends 3 residues early relative to the CDR3; the germline J gene fills the gap. The chain is built from TRBV20-1 and TRBJ2-3; the match to TRBD2 covers 10 bases. The CDR3 has 17 residues. Germline V gene sequence: CDR1 DFQATT, CDR2 SNEGSKA (reference sequence). The junction had 8 bases not matched to a gene; V was cut back by 1 base and J by 1 base. The part of the CDR3 DNA that was read is TGCAGTGCTAGAGCCGTACCGGGGACTAGCGGCACAGATACG. It translates to CSARAVPGTSGTDT. The entire CDR3 is CSARAVPGTSGTDTQYF.

CDR3: CASSFEGRIKNIQYF. The covered CDR3 bases are TGTGCCAGCAGTTTTGAGGGGAGGATAAAAAACATT. The chain has TRBV12-3 or TRBV12-4 and TRBJ2-4; possibly TRBD2 for D (6 bases). The read comes to an end 3 residues before the CDR3 does, leaving the germline J gene to fill in the end. Trimming removed 3 bases at V and 4 bases at J, with 13 bases between. The CDR3 is 15 amino acids.